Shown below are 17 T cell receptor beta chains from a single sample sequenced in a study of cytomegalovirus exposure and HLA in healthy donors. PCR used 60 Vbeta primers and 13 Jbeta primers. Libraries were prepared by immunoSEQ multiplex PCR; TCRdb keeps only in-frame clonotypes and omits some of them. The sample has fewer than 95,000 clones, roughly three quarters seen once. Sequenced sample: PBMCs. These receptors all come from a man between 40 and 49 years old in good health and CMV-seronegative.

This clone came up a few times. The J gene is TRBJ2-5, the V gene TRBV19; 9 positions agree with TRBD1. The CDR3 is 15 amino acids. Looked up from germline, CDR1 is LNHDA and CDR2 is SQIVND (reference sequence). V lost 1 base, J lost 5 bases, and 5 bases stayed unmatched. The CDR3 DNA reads TGTGCCAGTAGTATAGGACAGGGGGTTCGGGAGACCCAGTACTTC. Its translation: CASSIGQGVRETQYF.

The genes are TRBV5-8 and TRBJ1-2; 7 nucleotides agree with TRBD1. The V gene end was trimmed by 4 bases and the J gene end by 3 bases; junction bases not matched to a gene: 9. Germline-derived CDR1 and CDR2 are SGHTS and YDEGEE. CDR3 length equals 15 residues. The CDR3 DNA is TGTGCCAGCAGCGGCCGGGACAGTGACGACTATGGCTACACCTTC. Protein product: CASSGRDSDDYGYTF.

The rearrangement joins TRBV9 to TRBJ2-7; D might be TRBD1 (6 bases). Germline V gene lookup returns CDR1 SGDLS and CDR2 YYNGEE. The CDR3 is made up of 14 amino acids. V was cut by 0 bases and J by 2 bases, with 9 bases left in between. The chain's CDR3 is CASSVGGQTYEQYF. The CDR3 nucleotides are TGTGCCAGCAGCGTAGGTGGACAGACCTACGAGCAGTACTTC.

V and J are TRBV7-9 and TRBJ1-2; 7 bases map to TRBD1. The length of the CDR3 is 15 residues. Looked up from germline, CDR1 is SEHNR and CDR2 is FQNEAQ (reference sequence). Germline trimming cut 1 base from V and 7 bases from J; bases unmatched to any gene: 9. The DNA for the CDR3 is TGTGCCAGCAGCTTAGAGTACAGGGGTTTAGTTGGCTACACCTTC. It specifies CASSLEYRGLVGYTF.

The chain's CDR3 is CASSGTDLGNTIYF. DNA of the CDR3: TGTGCCAGCAGTGGGACAGACCTTGGAAACACCATATATTTT. The V and J genes are TRBV7-9 and TRBJ1-3, with 7 nucleotides matching TRBD1. The germline gives CDR1 SEHNR, CDR2 FQNEAQ (reference sequence). J was trimmed by 3 bases and V by 6 bases; bases with no gene match: 5. This CDR3 has 14 amino acids.

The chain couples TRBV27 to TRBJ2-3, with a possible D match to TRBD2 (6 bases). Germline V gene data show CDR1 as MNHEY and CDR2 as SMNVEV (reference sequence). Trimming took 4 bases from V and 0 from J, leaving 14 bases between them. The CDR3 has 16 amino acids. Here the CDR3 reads CASSSPVAGSTDTQYF. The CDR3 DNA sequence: TGTGCCAGCAGTTCACCAGTCGCGGGGAGCACAGATACGCAGTATTTT.

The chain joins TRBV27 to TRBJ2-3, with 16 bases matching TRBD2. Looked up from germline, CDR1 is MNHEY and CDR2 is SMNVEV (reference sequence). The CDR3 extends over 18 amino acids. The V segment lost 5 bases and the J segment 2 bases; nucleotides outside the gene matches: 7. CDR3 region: CASSLGLAGGPYTDTQYF. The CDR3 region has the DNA TGTGCCAGCAGTCTGGGACTAGCGGGGGGGCCTTACACAGATACGCAGTATTTT.

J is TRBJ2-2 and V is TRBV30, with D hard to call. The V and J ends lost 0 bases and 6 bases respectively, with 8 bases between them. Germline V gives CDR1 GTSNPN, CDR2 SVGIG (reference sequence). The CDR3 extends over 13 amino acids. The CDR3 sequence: CAWSVSSSGELFF. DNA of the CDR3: TGTGCCTGGAGTGTATCCTCTTCCGGGGAGCTGTTTTTT.

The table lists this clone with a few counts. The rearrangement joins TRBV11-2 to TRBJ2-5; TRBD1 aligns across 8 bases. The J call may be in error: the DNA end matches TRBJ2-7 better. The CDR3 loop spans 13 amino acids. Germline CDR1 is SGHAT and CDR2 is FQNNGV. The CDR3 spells CASSLTGVYEQYF. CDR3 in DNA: TGTGCCAGCAGCTTGACAGGGGTCTACGAGCAGTACTTC.

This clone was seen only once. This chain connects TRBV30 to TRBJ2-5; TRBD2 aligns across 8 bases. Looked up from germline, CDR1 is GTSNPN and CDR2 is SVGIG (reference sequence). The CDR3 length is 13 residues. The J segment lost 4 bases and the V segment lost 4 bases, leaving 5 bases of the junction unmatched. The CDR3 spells CAWNPGGGETQYF. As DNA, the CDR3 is TGTGCCTGGAACCCGGGGGGGGGAGAGACCCAGTACTTC. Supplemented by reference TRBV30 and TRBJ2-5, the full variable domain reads SQTIHQWPATLVQPVGSPLSLECTVEGTSNPNLYWYRQAAGRGLQLLFYSVGIGQISSEVPQNLSASRPQDRQFILSSKKLLLSDSGFYLCAWNPGGGETQYFGPGTRLLVL.

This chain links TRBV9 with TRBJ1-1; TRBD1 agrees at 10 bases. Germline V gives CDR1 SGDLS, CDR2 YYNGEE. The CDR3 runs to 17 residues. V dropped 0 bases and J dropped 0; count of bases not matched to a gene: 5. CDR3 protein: CASSVVGTGVLNTEAFF. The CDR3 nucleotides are TGTGCCAGCAGCGTAGTAGGGACAGGGGTGTTGAACACTGAAGCTTTCTTT.

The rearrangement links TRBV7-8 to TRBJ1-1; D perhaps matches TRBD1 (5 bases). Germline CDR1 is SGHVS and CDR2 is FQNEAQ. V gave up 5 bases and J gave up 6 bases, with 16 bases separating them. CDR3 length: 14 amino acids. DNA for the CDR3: TGTGCCAGCAGCACCGGCGGGGCGGTTGCTGAAGCTTTCTTT. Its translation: CASSTGGAVAEAFF.

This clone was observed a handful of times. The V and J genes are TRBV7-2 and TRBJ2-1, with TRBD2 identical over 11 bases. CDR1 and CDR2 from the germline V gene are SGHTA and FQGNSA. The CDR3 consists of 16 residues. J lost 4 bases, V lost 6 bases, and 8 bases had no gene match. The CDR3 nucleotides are TGTGCCAGCAGTCATCGGACTAGCGGGCCGTACAATGAGCAGTTCTTC. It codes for CASSHRTSGPYNEQFF.

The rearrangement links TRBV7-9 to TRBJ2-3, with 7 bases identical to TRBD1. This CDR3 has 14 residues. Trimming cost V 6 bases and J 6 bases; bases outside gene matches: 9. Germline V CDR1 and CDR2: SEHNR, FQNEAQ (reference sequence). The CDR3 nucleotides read TGTGCCAGCAGAGTGTGGGACAGTGAGGATACGCAGTATTTT. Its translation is CASRVWDSEDTQYF.

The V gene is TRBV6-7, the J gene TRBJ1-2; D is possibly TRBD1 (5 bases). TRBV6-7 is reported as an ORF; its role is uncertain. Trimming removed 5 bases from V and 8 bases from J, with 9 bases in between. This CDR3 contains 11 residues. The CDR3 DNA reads TGTGCCAGCAGTACTCGGGGGGGCTACACCTTC. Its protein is CASSTRGGYTF.

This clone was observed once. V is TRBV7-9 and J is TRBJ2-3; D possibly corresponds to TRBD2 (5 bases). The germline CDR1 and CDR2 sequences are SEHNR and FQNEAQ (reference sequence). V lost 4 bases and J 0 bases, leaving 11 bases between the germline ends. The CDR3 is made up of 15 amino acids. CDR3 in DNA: TGTGCCAGCAGCTCTGAGGGCACTAGCACAGATACGCAGTATTTT. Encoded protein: CASSSEGTSTDTQYF.

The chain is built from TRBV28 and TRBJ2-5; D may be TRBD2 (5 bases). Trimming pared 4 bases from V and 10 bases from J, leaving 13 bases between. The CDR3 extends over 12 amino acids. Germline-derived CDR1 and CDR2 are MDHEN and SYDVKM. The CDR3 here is CASSSQPGYQYF. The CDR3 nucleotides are TGTGCCAGCAGTTCTCAGCCGGGATACCAGTACTTC.